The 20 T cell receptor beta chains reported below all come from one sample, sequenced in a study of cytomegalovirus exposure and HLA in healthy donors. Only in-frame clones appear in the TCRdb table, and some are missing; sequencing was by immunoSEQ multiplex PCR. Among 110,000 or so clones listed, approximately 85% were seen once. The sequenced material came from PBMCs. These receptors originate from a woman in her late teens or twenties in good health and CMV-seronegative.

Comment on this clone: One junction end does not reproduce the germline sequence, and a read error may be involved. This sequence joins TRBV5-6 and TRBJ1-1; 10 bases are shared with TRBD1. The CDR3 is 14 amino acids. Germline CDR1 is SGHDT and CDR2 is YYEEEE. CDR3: CASSLGQGTTEAFF. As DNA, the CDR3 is TGTGCCAGCAGTTTGGGACAGGGGACAACTGAAGCTTTCTTT. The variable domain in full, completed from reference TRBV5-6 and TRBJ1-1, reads DAGVTQSPTHLIKTRGQQVTLRCSPKSGHDTVSWYQQALGQGPQFIFQYYEEEERQRGNFPDRFSGHQFPNYSSELNVNALLLGDSALYLCASSLGQGTTEAFFGQGTRLTVV.

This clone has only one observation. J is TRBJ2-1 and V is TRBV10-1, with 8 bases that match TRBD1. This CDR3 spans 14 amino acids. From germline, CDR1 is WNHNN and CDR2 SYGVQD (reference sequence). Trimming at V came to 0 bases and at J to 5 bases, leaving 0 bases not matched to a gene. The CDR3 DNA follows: TGCGCCAGCAGTGAGTCGGACAGGGACAATGAGCAGTTCTTC. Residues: CASSESDRDNEQFF.

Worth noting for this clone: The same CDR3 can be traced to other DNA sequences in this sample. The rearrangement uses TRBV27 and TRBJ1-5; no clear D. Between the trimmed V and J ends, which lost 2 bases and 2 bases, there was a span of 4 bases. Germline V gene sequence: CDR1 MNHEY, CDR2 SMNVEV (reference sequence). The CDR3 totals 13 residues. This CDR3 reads CASSLRGNQPQHF. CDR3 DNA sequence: TGTGCCAGCAGTTTAAGAGGCAATCAGCCCCAGCATTTT.

The DNA of the CDR3 is TGCGCCAGCAGCCATGCCGGGACAGGGGACTACGAGCAGTACTTC. It encodes CASSHAGTGDYEQYF. The chain couples TRBV4-1 to TRBJ2-7; 10 bases align to TRBD1. This CDR3 comprises 15 residues. Germline CDR1 MGHRA, CDR2 YSYEKL. Trimming cost V 3 bases and J 3 bases; bases outside gene matches: 5.

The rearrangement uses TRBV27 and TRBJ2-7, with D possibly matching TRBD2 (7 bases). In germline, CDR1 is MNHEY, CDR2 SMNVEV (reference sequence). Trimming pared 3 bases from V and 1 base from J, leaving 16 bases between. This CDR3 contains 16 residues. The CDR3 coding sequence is TGTGCCAGCAGTTTTAGCAGGGAGGGGGGGTCCTACGAGCAGTACTTC. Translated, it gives CASSFSREGGSYEQYF.

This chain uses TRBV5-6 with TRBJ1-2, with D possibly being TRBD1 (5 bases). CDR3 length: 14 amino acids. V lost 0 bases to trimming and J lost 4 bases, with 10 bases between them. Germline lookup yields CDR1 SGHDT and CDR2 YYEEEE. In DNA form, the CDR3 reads TGTGCCAGCAGCTTGGCCCAGGGACTCTATGGCTACACCTTC. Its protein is CASSLAQGLYGYTF. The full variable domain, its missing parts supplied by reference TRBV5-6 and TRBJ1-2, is DAGVTQSPTHLIKTRGQQVTLRCSPKSGHDTVSWYQQALGQGPQFIFQYYEEEERQRGNFPDRFSGHQFPNYSSELNVNALLLGDSALYLCASSLAQGLYGYTFGSGTRLTVV.

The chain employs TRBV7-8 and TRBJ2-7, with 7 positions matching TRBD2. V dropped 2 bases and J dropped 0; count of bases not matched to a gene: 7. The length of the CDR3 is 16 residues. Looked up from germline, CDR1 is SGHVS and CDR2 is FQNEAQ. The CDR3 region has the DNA TGTGCCAGCAGCTTAAGGCGGGGGACGAGCTCCTACGAGCAGTACTTC. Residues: CASSLRRGTSSYEQYF.

CDR3 DNA sequence: TGTGCCAGCTCACCATTTCACAGGGGGCAGAGCGAGCAGTACTTC. It codes for CASSPFHRGQSEQYF. The rearrangement links TRBV18 to TRBJ2-7; TRBD1 agrees at 9 bases. V trimming: 2 bases; J trimming: 6 bases; junction bases outside the gene matches: 8. Germline lookup yields CDR1 KGHSH and CDR2 LQKENI. This CDR3 is built from 15 residues.

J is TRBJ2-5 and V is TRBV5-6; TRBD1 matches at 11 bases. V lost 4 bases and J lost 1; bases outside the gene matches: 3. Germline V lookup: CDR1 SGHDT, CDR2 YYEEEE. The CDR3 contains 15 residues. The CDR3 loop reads CASSLGQGAQETQYF. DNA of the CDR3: TGTGCCAGCAGCCTCGGACAGGGGGCCCAAGAGACCCAGTACTTC.

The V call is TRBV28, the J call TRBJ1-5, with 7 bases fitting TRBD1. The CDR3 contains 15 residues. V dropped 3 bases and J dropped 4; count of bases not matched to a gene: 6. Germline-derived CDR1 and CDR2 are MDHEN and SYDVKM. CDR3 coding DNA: TGTGCCAGCAGTTTGCCGCCGACAGGGAATCAGCCCCAGCATTTT. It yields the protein CASSLPPTGNQPQHF.

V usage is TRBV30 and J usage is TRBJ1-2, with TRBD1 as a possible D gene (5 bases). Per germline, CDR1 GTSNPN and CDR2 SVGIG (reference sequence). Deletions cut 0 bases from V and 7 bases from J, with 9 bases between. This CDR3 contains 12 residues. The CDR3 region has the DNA TGTGCCTGGAGTGTGGGGACTCGTGGCTACACCTTC. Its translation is CAWSVGTRGYTF.

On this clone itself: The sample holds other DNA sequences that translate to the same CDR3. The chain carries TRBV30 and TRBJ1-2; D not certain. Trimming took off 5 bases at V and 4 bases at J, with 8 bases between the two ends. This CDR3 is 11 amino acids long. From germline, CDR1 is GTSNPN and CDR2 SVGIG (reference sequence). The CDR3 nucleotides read TGTGCCTGGGGCCGTGGCTATGGCTACACCTTC. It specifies CAWGRGYGYTF.

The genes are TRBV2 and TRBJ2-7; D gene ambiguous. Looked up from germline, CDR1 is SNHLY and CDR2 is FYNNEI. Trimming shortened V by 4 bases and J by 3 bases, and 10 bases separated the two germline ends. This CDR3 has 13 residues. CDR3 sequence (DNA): TGTGCCAGCAGTGTGTTCACCGGCTACGAGCAGTACTTC. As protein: CASSVFTGYEQYF.

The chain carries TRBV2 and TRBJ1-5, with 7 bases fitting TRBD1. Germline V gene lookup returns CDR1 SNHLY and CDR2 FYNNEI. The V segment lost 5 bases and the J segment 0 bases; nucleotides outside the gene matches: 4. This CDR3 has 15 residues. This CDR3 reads CASSLGQSSNQPQHF. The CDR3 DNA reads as TGTGCCAGCAGTCTGGGACAGAGTAGCAATCAGCCCCAGCATTTT. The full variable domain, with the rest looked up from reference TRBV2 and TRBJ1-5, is EPEVTQTPSHQVTQMGQEVILRCVPISNHLYFYWYRQILGQKVEFLVSFYNNEISEKSEIFDDQFSVERPDGSNFTLKIRSTKLEDSAMYFCASSLGQSSNQPQHFGDGTRLSIL.

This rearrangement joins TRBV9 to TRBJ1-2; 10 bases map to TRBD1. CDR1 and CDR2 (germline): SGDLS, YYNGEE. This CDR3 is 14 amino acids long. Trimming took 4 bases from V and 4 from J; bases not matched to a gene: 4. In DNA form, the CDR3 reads TGTGCCAGCAGCCCTCGGACAGGGGGCTATGGCTACACCTTC. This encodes CASSPRTGGYGYTF.

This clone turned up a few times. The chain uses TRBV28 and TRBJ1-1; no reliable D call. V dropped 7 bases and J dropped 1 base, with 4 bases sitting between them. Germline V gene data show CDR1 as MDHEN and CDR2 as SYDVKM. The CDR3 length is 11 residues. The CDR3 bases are TGTGCCAGCATCGGGAACACTGAAGCTTTCTTT. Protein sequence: CASIGNTEAFF.

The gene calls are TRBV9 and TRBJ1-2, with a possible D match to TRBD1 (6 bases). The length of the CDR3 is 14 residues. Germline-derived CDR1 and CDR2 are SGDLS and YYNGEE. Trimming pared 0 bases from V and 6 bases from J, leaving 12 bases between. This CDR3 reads CASSVDREADGYTF. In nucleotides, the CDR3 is TGTGCCAGCAGCGTAGACAGGGAAGCCGATGGCTACACCTTC.

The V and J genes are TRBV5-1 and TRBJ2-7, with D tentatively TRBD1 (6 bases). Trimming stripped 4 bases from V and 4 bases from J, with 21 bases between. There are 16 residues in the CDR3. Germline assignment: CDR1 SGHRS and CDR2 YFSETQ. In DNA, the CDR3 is TGCGCCAGCAGCCGTTGGGCGTCAGGGGTGGTTTACGAGCAGTACTTC. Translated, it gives CASSRWASGVVYEQYF. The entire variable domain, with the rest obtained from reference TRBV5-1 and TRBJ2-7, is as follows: KAGVTQTPRYLIKTRGQQVTLSCSPISGHRSVSWYQQTPGQGLQFLFEYFSETQRNKGNFPGRFSGRQFSNSRSEMNVSTLELGDSALYLCASSRWASGVVYEQYFGPGTRLTVT.

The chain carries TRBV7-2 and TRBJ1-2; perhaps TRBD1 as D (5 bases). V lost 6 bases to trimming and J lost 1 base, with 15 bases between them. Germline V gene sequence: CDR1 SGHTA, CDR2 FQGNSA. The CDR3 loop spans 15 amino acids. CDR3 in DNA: TGTGCCAGCAGAGAGAAGGGACTCCTTAACTATGGCTACACCTTC. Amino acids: CASREKGLLNYGYTF.

CDR3 sequence: CASSPGQGAYEQYF. The CDR3 DNA sequence: TGTGCCAGCTCTCCCGGCCAGGGGGCCTACGAGCAGTACTTC. J is TRBJ2-7 and V is TRBV6-1; 7 bases map to TRBD1. The germline V gene encodes CDR1 MNHNS and CDR2 SASEGT. The junction had 9 bases not matched to a gene; V was cut back by 8 bases and J by 2 bases. The CDR3 spans 14 residues.